In this sample, the clone carrying this T cell receptor beta chain turned up a few times. The data originate from a study of blood T cell repertoires in COVID-19. Using immunoSEQ multiplex PCR, the repertoire was profiled, and TCRdb retains in-frame clones only, with some absent. The sample yields approximately 200,000 clones, roughly 85% seen once. The CDR3 loop spans 15 amino acids. V gave up 3 bases and J gave up 2 bases, with 11 bases separating them. The V gene's germline CDR1 is MDHEN and CDR2 SYDVKM. This TCR came from a man aged 40-49 years with acute or convalescent COVID-19. The V and J genes are TRBV28 and TRBJ1-3; maybe TRBD1 (5 bases). Sequenced sample: peripheral blood. CDR3 DNA: TGTGCCAGCAGTTTTGCAGGGTGGGCTGGAAACACCATATATTTT. The encoded protein is CASSFAGWAGNTIYF.